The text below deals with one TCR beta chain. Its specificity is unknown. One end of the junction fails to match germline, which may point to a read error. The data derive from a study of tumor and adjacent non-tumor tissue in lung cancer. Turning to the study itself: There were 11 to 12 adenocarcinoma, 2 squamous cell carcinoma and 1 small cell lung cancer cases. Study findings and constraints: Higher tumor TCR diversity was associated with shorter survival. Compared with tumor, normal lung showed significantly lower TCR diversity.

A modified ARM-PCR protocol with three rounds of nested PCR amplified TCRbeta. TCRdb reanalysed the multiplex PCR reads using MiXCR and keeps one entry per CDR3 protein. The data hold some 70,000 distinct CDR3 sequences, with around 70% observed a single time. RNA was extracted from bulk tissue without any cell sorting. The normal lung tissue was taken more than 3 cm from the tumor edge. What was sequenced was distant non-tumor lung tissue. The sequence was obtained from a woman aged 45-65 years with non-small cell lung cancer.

The CDR3 nucleotides are TGTGCCAGCAACCAAGTTGGGGAGGCCGGGGAGCTGTTTTTT. Encoded protein: CASNQVGEAGELFF. The rearrangement uses TRBV14 and TRBJ2-2; a possible D gene is TRBD2 (6 bases). The germline CDR1 and CDR2 sequences are SGHDN and FVKESK. The length of the CDR3 is 14 residues.